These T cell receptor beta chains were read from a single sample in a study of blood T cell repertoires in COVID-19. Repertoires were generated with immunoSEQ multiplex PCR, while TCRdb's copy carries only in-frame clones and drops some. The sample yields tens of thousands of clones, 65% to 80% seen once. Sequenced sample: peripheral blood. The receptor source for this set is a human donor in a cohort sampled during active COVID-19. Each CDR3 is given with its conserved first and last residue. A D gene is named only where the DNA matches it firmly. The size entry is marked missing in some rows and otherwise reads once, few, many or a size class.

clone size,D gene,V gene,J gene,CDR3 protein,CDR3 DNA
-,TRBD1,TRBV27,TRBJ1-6,CASSHRRSGTGDSPLHF,TGTGCCAGCAGTCACCGTCGTTCCGGGACAGGGGATTCACCCCTCCACTTT
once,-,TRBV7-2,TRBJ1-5,CASSLEHGGQPQHF,TGTGCCAGCAGCTTAGAACACGGAGGTCAGCCCCAGCATTTT
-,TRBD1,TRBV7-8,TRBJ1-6,CASSPGQGANSPLHF,TGTGCCAGCAGCCCGGGACAGGGGGCGAATTCACCCCTCCACTTT
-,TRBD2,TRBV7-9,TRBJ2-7,CASSPSGRGAYEQYF,TGTGCCAGCAGTCCAAGCGGGAGGGGGGCCTACGAGCAGTACTTC
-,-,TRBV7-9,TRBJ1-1,CASSPRQNTEAFF,TGTGCCAGCAGTCCTCGACAGAACACTGAAGCTTTCTTT
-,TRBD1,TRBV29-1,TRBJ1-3,CSVLAPGTGANTIYF,TGCAGCGTTTTAGCCCCCGGGACAGGAGCTAACACCATATATTTT
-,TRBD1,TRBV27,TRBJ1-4,CASSRGDRGITNEKLFF,TGTGCCAGCAGCCGCGGGGACAGGGGAATAACTAATGAAAAACTGTTTTTT
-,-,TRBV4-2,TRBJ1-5,CASSQPGNAPQHF,TGTGCCAGCAGCCAACCGGGGAATGCGCCCCAGCATTTT
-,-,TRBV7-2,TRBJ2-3,CASTLLGTDTQYF,TGTGCCAGCACCTTACTCGGCACAGATACGCAGTATTTT
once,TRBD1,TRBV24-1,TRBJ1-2,CATSDSGTGAYGYTF,TGTGCCACCAGTGACTCCGGGACAGGGGCCTATGGCTACACCTTC
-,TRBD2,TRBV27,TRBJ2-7,CASSGSGLAGVGYEQYF,TGTGCCAGCAGTGGGTCCGGGCTAGCGGGAGTAGGCTACGAGCAGTACTTC
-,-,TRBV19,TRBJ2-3,CASSIGTTLRTDTQYF,TGTGCCAGTAGTATAGGTACGACACTTCGCACAGATACGCAGTATTTT
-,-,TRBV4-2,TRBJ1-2,CASSQEVRGVNYGYTF,TGTGCCAGCAGCCAAGAAGTTCGGGGAGTGAACTATGGCTACACCTTC
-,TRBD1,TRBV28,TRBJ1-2,CASSNRDSRRAYTF,TGTGCCAGCAGTAACCGGGACAGCCGGCGCGCCTACACCTTC
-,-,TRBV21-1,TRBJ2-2,CASDQGAKRNTGELFF,TGTGCCAGCGACCAGGGGGCGAAAAGGAACACCGGGGAGCTGTTTTTT
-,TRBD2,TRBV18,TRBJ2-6,CASSPRLAGDSGANVLTF,TGTGCCAGCTCTCCAAGACTAGCGGGGGACTCTGGGGCCAACGTCCTGACTTTC
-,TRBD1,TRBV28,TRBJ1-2,CASNLDREDGYTF,TGTGCCAGCAACCTCGACAGGGAGGATGGCTACACCTTC
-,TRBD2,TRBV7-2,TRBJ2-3,CASSIWTSGSGDTQYF,TGTGCCAGCAGCATCTGGACTAGCGGGAGTGGAGATACGCAGTATTTT
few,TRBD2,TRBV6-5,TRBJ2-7,CASRKGLADTYEQYF,TGTGCCAGCAGAAAGGGACTAGCTGACACCTACGAGCAGTACTTC
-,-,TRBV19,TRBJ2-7,CASSTRGARAYEQYF,TGTGCCAGTAGTACCCGCGGAGCGAGGGCCTACGAGCAGTACTTC
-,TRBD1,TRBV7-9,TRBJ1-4,CASSSGGKLFF,TGTGCCAGCAGTTCAGGGGGGAAACTGTTTTTT
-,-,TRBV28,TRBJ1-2,CASSPPGGPNYGYTF,TGTGCCAGCAGTCCCCCGGGGGGCCCTAACTATGGCTACACCTTC
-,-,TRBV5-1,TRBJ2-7,CASSPLSVPSYEQYF,TGCGCCAGCAGCCCCCTATCCGTTCCCTCCTACGAGCAGTACTTC
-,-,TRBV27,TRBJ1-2,CASSLFPEGEAYGYTF,TGTGCCAGCAGTTTATTCCCCGAGGGGGAAGCCTATGGCTACACCTTC
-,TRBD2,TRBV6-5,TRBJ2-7,CASSFLAGPNYEQYF,TGTGCCAGCAGTTTCCTAGCGGGCCCGAACTACGAGCAGTACTTC